The source of this TCR beta chain is a study of blood T cell repertoires in COVID-19 (dated by TCRdb to about 2020). Broadly, across the study: Samples from collaborators originated in the United States, Italy and Spain and spanned both the acute and convalescent phases of COVID-19. The dataset comprised deeply sampled blood TCRbeta repertoires from subjects exposed to, actively infected with, or recovered from COVID-19. The repertoires were released in a freely available public database intended as a resource for research on the immune response to SARS-CoV-2. Sample metadata almost always included a de-identified subject ID, COVID-19 status, age in years and sex. Samples came from the ongoing ImmuneRACE study (first 160 participants) plus 1,254 subjects from 6 global collaborators. The material from the prospective study consisted of cDNA or gDNA derived from T cells, B-cell-depleted T cells, or PBMCs. Where available, HLA class I and class II types were obtained from metadata supplied by the sample provider rather than from assay-based typing. Paper-wide results and their limitations: The amount of clinical and demographic metadata varied by source and participant and was provided uncurated.

V drops 5 bases and J drops 6 bases, leaving 20 bases in between. The cysteine opens and the phenylalanine closes a CDR3 of 16 amino acids. Of the read, only the CDR3 DNA is kept; its 48 bases are in frame from base 1. The germline V gene (reference sequence) supplies CDR1 MNHNY and CDR2 SVGAGI. The immunoSEQ Assay, a bias-controlled multiplex PCR, was used to amplify TCRbeta CDR3 regions from genomic DNA. As for the authors' bioinformatics: Nucleated cell counts per sample were estimated from amplification of reference gene primers within the assay. Sequence reads were collapsed and filtered to measure the absolute abundance of every unique TCRbeta CDR3 rearrangement. For each sample, productive Simpson clonality was calculated by taking the square root of Simpson's diversity index across productive rearrangements. TCRdb took over this immuneACCESS table, retaining in-frame rearrangements with V and J assigned. Such tables are incomplete; in checked studies, under half of the missing clones stem from an unresolved V gene, and the remainder is unexplained. The DNA was the basis for D and trimming; V, J and clone size are from that table. This sample holds 130,000 or so clones; less than 90% were observed only once. Over 2% of the sample is taken by the ten largest.

A word on this clone: This clone's antigen is unknown. No base quality information exists; no much larger clone differs at one position.

One collaborating source in Seattle enrolled patients while the patients were actively infected and followed the patients over time throughout the course of disease. The collaborating institutions used their own protocols to collect whole blood in K2EDTA tubes. For TCRbeta analysis, collaborators shipped samples as frozen whole blood, isolated PBMCs, or DNA extracted from either of those sample types. This sequence originates from a human donor with COVID-19, enrolled during active disease. The donor label of this sample is uncertain. This receptor chain uses TRBV6-6 and TRBJ1-5; a weak D assignment points to TRBD1 (5 bases agree). Sequencing input: peripheral blood. The DNA is TGTGCCAGCAGTCCTGGGGGGGGGTGGGTGAGTCAGCCCCAGCATTTT. This is translated as CASSPGGGWVSQPQHF.